The rows below give T cell receptor beta chains drawn from one sample of a study of metastatic and nonmetastatic thyroid tumors. With MiXCR, TCRdb called clones anew from the PCR reads. The repertoire holds 65,000 to 70,000 clones, with 11% to 15% as singletons. Material for sequencing was blood. All receptors come from a male donor with papillary thyroid cancer or a benign thyroid nodule (not recorded which). Some clones in this sample may be carry-over from other donors' samples. CDR3s include the opening cysteine and the closing phenylalanine or tryptophan. D genes are given only for firm matches. Rows give clone size only sometimes, using once, few, many, or a class for an expanded clone.

CDR3nt: TGTGCCTGGAGTTCCCCTTACCAAGGGATGACTGAAAAACTGTTTTTT
CDR3aa: CAWSSPYQGMTEKLFF
v_gene: TRBV30
j_gene: TRBJ1-4
d_gene: .
abundance: few

CDR3nt: TGCAGTGCTAGAGATGAGATTCGGGCAGGGCCAGAGACCCAGTACTTC
CDR3aa: CSARDEIRAGPETQYF
v_gene: TRBV20-1
j_gene: TRBJ2-5
d_gene: .
abundance: many

CDR3nt: TGTGCCAGCAGCGTAGGCCTCCAAGAGACCCAGTACTTC
CDR3aa: CASSVGLQETQYF
v_gene: TRBV9
j_gene: TRBJ2-5
d_gene: .
abundance: many

CDR3nt: TGTGCCAGCAGCTTGAAACTAGCGAGCACCGGGGAGCTGTTTTTT
CDR3aa: CASSLKLASTGELFF
v_gene: TRBV5-4
j_gene: TRBJ2-2
d_gene: TRBD2
abundance: once

CDR3nt: TGTGCCAGCAGCTTATTTCAGGGTTGGATCGGCTACACCTTC
CDR3aa: CASSLFQGWIGYTF
v_gene: TRBV11-2
j_gene: TRBJ1-2
d_gene: .
abundance: many

CDR3nt: TGTGCCAGCAGTTATGGGACAGGTACACAAGAGACCCATTACTTC
CDR3aa: CASSYGTGTQETHYF
v_gene: TRBV6-5
j_gene: TRBJ2-5
d_gene: TRBD1
abundance: .

CDR3nt: TGTGCCAGCAGCATGAAGAACACCGGGGAGCTGTTTTTT
CDR3aa: CASSMKNTGELFF
v_gene: TRBV6-4
j_gene: TRBJ2-2
d_gene: .
abundance: many

CDR3nt: TGTGCCAGCATTTATCCAGCGTTGGTAGAGACCCAGTACTTC
CDR3aa: CASIYPALVETQYF
v_gene: TRBV6-2/TRBV6-3
j_gene: TRBJ2-5
d_gene: .
abundance: few

CDR3nt: TGCGCCAGCAGGGAGGGGGCTGTTAACTATGGCTACACCTTC
CDR3aa: CASREGAVNYGYTF
v_gene: TRBV5-1
j_gene: TRBJ1-2
d_gene: TRBD1
abundance: many

CDR3nt: TGTGCCAGCAGCCTGACTCTGGAGACTAGCGGGAGAATGGATACGCAGTATTTT
CDR3aa: CASSLTLETSGRMDTQYF
v_gene: TRBV3-1
j_gene: TRBJ2-3
d_gene: TRBD2
abundance: .

CDR3nt: TGTGCCAGCAGCTACCACAGGGGGCTCGGCTCTGGGGCCAACGTCCTGACTTTC
CDR3aa: CASSYHRGLGSGANVLTF
v_gene: TRBV6-5
j_gene: TRBJ2-6
d_gene: TRBD1
abundance: many

CDR3nt: TGTGCCAGCAGGGGTCGGGGCCCTGGGGCCAACGTCCTGACTTTC
CDR3aa: CASRGRGPGANVLTF
v_gene: TRBV6-4
j_gene: TRBJ2-6
d_gene: .
abundance: many

CDR3nt: TGCAGTGGGGCTGGGGGAGTGACAGGGGGCCGCACAGATACGCAGTATTTT
CDR3aa: CSGAGGVTGGRTDTQYF
v_gene: TRBV20-1
j_gene: TRBJ2-3
d_gene: TRBD1
abundance: many

CDR3nt: TGTGCCAGCAGTGATCGCGGGGAACGACTATACAATGAGCAGTTCTTC
CDR3aa: CASSDRGERLYNEQFF
v_gene: TRBV25-1
j_gene: TRBJ2-1
d_gene: .
abundance: .

CDR3nt: TGTGCCAGCAGTCCATCCCAACTGGGGCAGGTCGCGGCCTATGGCTACACCTTC
CDR3aa: CASSPSQLGQVAAYGYTF
v_gene: TRBV27
j_gene: TRBJ1-2
d_gene: .
abundance: .

CDR3nt: TGTGCCAGCAGTTTATCGGGGCCGACGGGGGAGCAGTTCTTC
CDR3aa: CASSLSGPTGEQFF
v_gene: TRBV27
j_gene: TRBJ2-1
d_gene: .
abundance: many

CDR3nt: TGCGCCAGCAGTGATCCCCGTGGCGGAAGGGGAGATACGCAGTATTTT
CDR3aa: CASSDPRGGRGDTQYF
v_gene: TRBV10-1
j_gene: TRBJ2-3
d_gene: .
abundance: many

CDR3nt: TGTGCCAGCAGCTTGGGAGGCAGAAGCTACGAGCAGTACTTC
CDR3aa: CASSLGGRSYEQYF
v_gene: TRBV5-8
j_gene: TRBJ2-7
d_gene: .
abundance: many

CDR3nt: TGTGCCAGCAGTACAATGGACAAGACCTACGAGCAGTACTTC
CDR3aa: CASSTMDKTYEQYF
v_gene: TRBV28
j_gene: TRBJ2-7
d_gene: .
abundance: many

CDR3nt: TGTGCCAGCAGCTGGGACGGCCGCTACTATGGCTACACCTTC
CDR3aa: CASSWDGRYYGYTF
v_gene: TRBV5-4
j_gene: TRBJ1-2
d_gene: .
abundance: many

CDR3nt: TGTGCCAGCAGCTTGGGGTCGGTTGTGGCTTTCTTT
CDR3aa: CASSLGSVVAFF
v_gene: TRBV5-6
j_gene: TRBJ1-1
d_gene: .
abundance: many

CDR3nt: TGTGCCAGCAGCCCCAGGACAGGGTTTGGCACAGATACGCAGTATTTT
CDR3aa: CASSPRTGFGTDTQYF
v_gene: TRBV7-7
j_gene: TRBJ2-3
d_gene: TRBD1
abundance: many

CDR3nt: TGCGCCAGCAGCCAGGCTAGCGGTCCGAAGTCCGGGGAGCTGTTTTTT
CDR3aa: CASSQASGPKSGELFF
v_gene: TRBV4-1
j_gene: TRBJ2-2
d_gene: TRBD2
abundance: many

CDR3nt: TGTGCCAGCAGCTTAGACAGGGGGGACTATGGCTACACCTTC
CDR3aa: CASSLDRGDYGYTF
v_gene: TRBV13
j_gene: TRBJ1-2
d_gene: TRBD1
abundance: many

CDR3nt: TGTTCCAGCAGTGACCCGTGGACTAGCACAGATACGCATTATTTT
CDR3aa: CSSSDPWTSTDTHYF
v_gene: TRBV6-1
j_gene: TRBJ2-3
d_gene: TRBD2
abundance: .

CDR3nt: TGCAGTGCCCAGGGAGCGAACACCGGGGAGCTGTTTTTT
CDR3aa: CSAQGANTGELFF
v_gene: TRBV20-1
j_gene: TRBJ2-2
d_gene: .
abundance: many

CDR3nt: TGTGCCAGCTCACCAGTGGGACTAGCGGGAGGCACAGATACGCAGTATTTT
CDR3aa: CASSPVGLAGGTDTQYF
v_gene: TRBV18
j_gene: TRBJ2-3
d_gene: TRBD2
abundance: .

CDR3nt: TGCGCCAGCAGCCAAATAGACTACAATGAGCAGTTCTTC
CDR3aa: CASSQIDYNEQFF
v_gene: TRBV4-3
j_gene: TRBJ2-1
d_gene: .
abundance: many